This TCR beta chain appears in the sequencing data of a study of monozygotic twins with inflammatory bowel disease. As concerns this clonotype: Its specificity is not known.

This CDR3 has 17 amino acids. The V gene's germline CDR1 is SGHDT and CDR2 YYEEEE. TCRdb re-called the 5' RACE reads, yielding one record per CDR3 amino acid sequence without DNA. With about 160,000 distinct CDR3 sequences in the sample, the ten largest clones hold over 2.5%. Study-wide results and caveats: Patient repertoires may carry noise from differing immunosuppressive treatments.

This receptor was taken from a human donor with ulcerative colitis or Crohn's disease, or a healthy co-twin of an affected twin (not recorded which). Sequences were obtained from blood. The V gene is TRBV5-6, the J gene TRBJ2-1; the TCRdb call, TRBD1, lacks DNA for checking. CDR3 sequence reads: CASSLGSPGHSNNEQFF.